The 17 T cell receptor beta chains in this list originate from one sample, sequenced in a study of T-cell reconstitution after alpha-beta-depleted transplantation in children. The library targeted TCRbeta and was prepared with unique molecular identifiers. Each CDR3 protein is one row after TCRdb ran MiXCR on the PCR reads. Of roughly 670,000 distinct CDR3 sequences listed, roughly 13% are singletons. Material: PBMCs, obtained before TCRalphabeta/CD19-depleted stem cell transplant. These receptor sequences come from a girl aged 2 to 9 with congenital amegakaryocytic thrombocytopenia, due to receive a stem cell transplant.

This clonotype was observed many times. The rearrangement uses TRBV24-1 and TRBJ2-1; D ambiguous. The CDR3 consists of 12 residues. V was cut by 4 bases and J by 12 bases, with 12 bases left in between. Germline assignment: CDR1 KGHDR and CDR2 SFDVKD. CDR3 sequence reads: CATSDPIVGQFF. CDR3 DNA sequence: TGTGCCACCAGTGACCCCATTGTTGGGCAGTTCTTC.

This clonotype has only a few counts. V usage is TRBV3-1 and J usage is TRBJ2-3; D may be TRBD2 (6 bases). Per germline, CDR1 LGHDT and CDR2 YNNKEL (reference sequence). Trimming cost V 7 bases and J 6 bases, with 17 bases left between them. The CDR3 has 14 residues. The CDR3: CASKRGGGADTQYF. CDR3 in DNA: TGTGCCAGCAAGAGGGGAGGAGGAGCGGATACGCAGTATTTT.

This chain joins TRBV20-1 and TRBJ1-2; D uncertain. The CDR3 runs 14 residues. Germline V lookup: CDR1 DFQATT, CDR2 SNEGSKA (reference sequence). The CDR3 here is CSIRVPLGNYGYTF. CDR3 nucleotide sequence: TGCAGCATAAGGGTCCCGCTAGGAAACTATGGCTACACCTTC.

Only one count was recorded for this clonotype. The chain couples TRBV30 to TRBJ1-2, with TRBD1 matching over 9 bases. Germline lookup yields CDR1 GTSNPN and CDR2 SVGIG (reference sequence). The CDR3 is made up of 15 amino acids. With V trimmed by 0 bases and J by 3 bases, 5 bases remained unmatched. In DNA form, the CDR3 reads TGTGCCTGGAGTGTACCGGGACAGGGTTACTATGGCTACACCTTC. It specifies CAWSVPGQGYYGYTF.

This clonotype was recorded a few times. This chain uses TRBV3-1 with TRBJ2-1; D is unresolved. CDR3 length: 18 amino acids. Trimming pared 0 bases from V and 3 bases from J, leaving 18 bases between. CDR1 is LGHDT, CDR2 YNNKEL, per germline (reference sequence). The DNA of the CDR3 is TGTGCCAGCAGCCAAGATCGTGCCCTCCGGGCAGTCTACAATGAGCAGTTCTTC. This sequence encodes CASSQDRALRAVYNEQFF.

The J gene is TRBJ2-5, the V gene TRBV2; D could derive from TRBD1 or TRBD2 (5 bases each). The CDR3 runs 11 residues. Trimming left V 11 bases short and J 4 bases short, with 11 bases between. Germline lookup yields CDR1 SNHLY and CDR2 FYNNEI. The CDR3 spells CAARGAETQYF. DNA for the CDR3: TGTGCCGCCAGAGGGGCAGAGACCCAGTACTTC.

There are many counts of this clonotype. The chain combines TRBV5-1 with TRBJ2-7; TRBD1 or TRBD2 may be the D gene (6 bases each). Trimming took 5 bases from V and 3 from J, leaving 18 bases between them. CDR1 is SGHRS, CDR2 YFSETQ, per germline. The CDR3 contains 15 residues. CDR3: CASRDIGGHHYEQYF. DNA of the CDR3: TGCGCCAGCAGGGACATTGGGGGGCATCACTACGAGCAGTACTTC.

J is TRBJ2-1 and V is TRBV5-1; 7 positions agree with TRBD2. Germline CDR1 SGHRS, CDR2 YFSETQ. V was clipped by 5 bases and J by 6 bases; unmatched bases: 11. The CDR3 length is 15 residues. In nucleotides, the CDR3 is TGCGCCAGCAGTGGAGGGGCGGGAGCCCGCAATGAGCAGTTCTTC. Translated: CASSGGAGARNEQFF.

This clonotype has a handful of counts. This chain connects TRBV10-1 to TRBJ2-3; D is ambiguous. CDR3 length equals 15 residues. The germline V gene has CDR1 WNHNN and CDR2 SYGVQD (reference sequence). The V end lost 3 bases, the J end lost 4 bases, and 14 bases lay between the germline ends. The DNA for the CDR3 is TGCGCCAGCAGTGATGAGTCTCTGCCCCCAGATACGCAGTATTTT. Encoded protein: CASSDESLPPDTQYF.

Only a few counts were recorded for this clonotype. CDR3 bases: TGTGCCAGCAGCCCCGAGGGCCCGATCGAGGGGCAGTTCTTC. Its protein product is CASSPEGPIEGQFF. This chain links TRBV7-8 with TRBJ2-1, with a weak D call TRBD2 (5 bases). This CDR3 region has 14 residues. V was pared by 5 bases and J by 12 bases, with 20 bases between. Germline V gives CDR1 SGHVS, CDR2 FQNEAQ.

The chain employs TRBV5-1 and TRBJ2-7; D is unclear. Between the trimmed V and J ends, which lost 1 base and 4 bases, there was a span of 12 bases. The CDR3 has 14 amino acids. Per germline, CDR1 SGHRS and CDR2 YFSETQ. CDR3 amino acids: CASSLLLFRYEQYF. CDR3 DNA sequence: TGCGCCAGCAGCTTGCTTTTGTTCAGATACGAGCAGTACTTC. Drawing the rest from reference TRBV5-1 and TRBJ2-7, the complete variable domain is KAGVTQTPRYLIKTRGQQVTLSCSPISGHRSVSWYQQTPGQGLQFLFEYFSETQRNKGNFPGRFSGRQFSNSRSEMNVSTLELGDSALYLCASSLLLFRYEQYFGPGTRLTVT.

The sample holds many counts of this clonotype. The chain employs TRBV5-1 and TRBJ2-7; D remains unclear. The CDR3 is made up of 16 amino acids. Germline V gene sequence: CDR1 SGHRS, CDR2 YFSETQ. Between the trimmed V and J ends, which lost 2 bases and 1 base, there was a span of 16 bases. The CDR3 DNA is TGCGCCAGCAGCTTATCACTCACATCTGGGTCCTACGAGCAGTACTTC. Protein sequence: CASSLSLTSGSYEQYF.

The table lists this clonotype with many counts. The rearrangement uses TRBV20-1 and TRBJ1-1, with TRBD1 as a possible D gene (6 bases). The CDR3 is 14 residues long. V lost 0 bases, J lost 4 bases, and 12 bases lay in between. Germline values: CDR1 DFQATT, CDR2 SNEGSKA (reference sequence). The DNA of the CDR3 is TGCAGTGCTAGAGAAGGGGGAAGTATCACTGAAGCTTTCTTT. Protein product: CSAREGGSITEAFF.

The CDR3 here is CSVEEWGNTEAFF. The DNA for the CDR3 is TGCAGCGTTGAAGAGTGGGGGAACACTGAAGCTTTCTTT. The gene calls are TRBV29-1 and TRBJ1-1; D is unresolved. Germline-derived CDR1 and CDR2 are SQVTM and ANQGSEA. V gave up 0 bases and J gave up 1 base, with 6 bases separating them. This CDR3 has 13 residues. The complete variable domain, with remaining parts taken from reference TRBV29-1 and TRBJ1-1, reads SAVISQKPSRDICQRGTSLTIQCQVDSQVTMMFWYRQQPGQSLTLIATANQGSEATYESGFVIDKFPISRPNLTFSTLTVSNMSPEDSSIYLCSVEEWGNTEAFFGQGTRLTVV.

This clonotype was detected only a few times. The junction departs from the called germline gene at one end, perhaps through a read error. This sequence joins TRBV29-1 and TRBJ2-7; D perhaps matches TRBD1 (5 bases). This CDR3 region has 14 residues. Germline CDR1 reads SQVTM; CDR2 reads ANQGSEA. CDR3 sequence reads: CSVEVLGQGDHRDF. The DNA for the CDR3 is TGCAGCGTTGAAGTGTTAGGGCAGGGTGATCATAGGGACTTC.

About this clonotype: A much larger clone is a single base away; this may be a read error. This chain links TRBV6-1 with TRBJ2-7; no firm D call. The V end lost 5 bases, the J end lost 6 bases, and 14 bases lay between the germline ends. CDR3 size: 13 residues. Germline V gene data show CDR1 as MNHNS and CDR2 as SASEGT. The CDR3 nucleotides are TGTGCCAGCAGTCGCAGTCCGACCTGCGAGCAGTACTTC. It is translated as CASSRSPTCEQYF.

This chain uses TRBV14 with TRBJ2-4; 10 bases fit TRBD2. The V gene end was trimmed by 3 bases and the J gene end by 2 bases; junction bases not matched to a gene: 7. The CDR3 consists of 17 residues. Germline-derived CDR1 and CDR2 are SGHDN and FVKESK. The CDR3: CASSHSGLADTKNIQYF. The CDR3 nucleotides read TGTGCCAGCAGCCATTCCGGACTAGCGGACACCAAAAACATTCAGTACTTC.